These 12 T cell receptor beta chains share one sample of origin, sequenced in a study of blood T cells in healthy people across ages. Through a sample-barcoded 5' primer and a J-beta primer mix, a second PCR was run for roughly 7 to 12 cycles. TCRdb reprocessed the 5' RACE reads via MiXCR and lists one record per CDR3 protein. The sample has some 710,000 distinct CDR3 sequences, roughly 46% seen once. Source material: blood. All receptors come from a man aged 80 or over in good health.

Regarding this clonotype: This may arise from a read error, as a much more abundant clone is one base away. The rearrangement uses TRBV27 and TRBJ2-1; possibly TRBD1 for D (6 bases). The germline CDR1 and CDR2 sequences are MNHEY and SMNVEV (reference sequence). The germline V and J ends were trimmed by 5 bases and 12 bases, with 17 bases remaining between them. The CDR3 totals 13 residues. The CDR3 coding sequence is TGTGCCAGCAGTCCGCCGGACAGCAGAAGGCAGTTCTTC. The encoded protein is CASSPPDSRRQFF.

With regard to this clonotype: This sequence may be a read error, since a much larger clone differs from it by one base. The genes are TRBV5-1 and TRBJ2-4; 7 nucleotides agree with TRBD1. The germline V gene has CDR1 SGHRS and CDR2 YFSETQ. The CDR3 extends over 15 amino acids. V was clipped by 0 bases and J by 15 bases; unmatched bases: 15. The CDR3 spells CASSLAGTVSYERYF. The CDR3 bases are TGCGCCAGCAGCTTGGCCGGGACAGTGAGCTACGAGCGGTACTTC.

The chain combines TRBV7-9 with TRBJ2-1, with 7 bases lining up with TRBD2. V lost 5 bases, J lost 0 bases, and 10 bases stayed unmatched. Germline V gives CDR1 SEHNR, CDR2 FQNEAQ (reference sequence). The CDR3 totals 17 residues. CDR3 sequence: CASSPRTSESSYNEQFF. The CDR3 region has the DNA TGTGCCAGCAGCCCCAGAACTAGCGAAAGCTCCTACAATGAGCAGTTCTTC.

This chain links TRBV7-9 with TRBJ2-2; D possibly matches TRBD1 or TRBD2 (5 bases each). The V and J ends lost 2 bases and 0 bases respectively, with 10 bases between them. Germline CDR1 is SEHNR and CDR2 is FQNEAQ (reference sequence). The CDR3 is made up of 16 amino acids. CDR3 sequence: CASSLSGAANTGELFF. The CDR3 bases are TGTGCCAGCAGCTTATCCGGGGCCGCGAACACCGGGGAGCTGTTTTTT.

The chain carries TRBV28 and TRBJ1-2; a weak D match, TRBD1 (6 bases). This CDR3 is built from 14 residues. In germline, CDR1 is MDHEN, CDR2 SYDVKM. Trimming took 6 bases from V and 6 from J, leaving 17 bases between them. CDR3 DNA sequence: TGTGCCAGCAGCTTGGGGTACAGGGTCAATGGCTACACCTTC. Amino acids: CASSLGYRVNGYTF.

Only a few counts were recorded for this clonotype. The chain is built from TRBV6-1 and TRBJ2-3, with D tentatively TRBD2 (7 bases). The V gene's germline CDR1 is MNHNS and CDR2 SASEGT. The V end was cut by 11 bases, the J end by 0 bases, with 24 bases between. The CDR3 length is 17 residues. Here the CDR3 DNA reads TGTGCCGGGGCTTCGCCGGGGGGCCGCACTAGCACAGATACGCAGTATTTT. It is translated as CAGASPGGRTSTDTQYF.

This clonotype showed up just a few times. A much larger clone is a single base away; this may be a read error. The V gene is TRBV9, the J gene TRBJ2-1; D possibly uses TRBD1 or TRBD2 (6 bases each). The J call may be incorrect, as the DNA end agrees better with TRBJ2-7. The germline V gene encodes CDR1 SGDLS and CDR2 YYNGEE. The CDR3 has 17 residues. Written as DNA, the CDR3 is TGTGCCAGCAGCGCAGGGGTAGCGGTTGGCTCCTACAATGAGCAGTACTTC. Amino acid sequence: CASSAGVAVGSYNEQYF.

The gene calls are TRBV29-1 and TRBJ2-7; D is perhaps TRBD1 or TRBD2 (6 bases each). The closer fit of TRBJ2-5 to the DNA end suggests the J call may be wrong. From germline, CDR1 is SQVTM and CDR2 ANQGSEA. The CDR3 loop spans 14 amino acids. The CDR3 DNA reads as TGCAGCTCCAGAGGTACAGGGAGGAAAGAGACCCAGTACTTC. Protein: CSSRGTGRKETQYF.

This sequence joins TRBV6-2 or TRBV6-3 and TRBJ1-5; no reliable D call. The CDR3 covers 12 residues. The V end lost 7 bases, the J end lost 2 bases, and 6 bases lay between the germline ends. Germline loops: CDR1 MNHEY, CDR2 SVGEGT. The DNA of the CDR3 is TGTGCCAGCACCCGAGGCAATCAGCCCCAGCATTTT. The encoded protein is CASTRGNQPQHF.

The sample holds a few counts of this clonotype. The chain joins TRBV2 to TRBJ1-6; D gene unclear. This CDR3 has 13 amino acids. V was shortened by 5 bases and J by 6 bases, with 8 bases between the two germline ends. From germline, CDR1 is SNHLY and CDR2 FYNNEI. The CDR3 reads CASSSGPNSPLHF. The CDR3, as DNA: TGTGCCAGCAGTTCCGGGCCTAATTCACCCCTCCACTTT.

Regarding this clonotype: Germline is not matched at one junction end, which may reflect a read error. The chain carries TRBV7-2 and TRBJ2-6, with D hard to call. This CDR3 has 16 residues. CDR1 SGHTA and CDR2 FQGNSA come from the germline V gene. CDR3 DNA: TGTGCCGGCAGCCCCCCGGGTGCCTCTGGGGCCAACGTCCTGACTTTC. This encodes CAGSPPGASGANVLTF.

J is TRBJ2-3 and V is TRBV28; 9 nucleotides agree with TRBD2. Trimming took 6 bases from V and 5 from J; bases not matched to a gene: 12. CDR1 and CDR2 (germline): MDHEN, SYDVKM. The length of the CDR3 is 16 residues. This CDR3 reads CASSRVSGRIGDTQYF. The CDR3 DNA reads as TGTGCCAGCAGCAGAGTTAGCGGGAGAATTGGAGATACGCAGTATTTT.